This paragraph covers one T cell receptor beta chain sequence. Some clones are missing from TCRdb's copy, which holds only in-frame ones; the method was immunoSEQ multiplex PCR. The sample holds 200,000 to 250,000 clones; 70% to 90% are singletons and the top ten take 7.1%. The sample belongs to a study of blood T cell repertoires in COVID-19. Study-level information: Researchers got acute and convalescent COVID-19 samples from the United States, Italy and Spain. T cells, B-cell-depleted T cells, or PBMCs provided the cDNA or gDNA that served as material.

The sample taken for sequencing was peripheral blood. This TCR was sampled from a woman between 65 and 79 years old with active or convalescent COVID-19.

CDR3 residues: CASSSRRGNLFMNTEAFF. The CDR3, as DNA: TGTGCCAGTAGTAGCCGTCGGGGGAATCTATTTATGAACACTGAAGCTTTCTTT. The rearrangement joins TRBV19 to TRBJ1-1; the D gene is possibly TRBD1 (5 bases). CDR3 length: 18 amino acids. Germline V gene sequence: CDR1 LNHDA, CDR2 SQIVND (reference sequence). Trimming removed 4 bases from V and 0 bases from J, with 21 bases in between.